A selection of T cell receptor beta chains follows, all from one sample in a study of blood T cell repertoires in COVID-19. Using immunoSEQ multiplex PCR, the repertoire was profiled, and TCRdb retains in-frame clones only, with some absent. The sample lists around 68,000 clones; approximately 90% were seen once. Input material: peripheral blood. The receptor source for this set is a woman aged 50 to 60 with acute or convalescent COVID-19. Both conserved end residues are part of each CDR3. Expanded clones get a size class; other rows say once, few or many, or leave the size out.

v_call clone_size cdr3_aa
TRBV6-2/TRBV6-3 - CASSYFYEQFF
TRBV6-2/TRBV6-3 - CASSYPLGRPSYEQYF
TRBV6-5 - CASKIQGGNEKLFF
TRBV5-6 - CASSLAQRSGNTIYF
TRBV28 - CASSPQGTQPQHF
TRBV3-1/TRBV3-2 - CASTRNGENYGYTF
TRBV12-3/TRBV12-4 - CASHDREDSPLHF
TRBV2 - CASSEGVGLEQYF
TRBV5-1 - CASSSSAGGPPNEQFF
TRBV5-6 - CASSQYRGVGNTIYF
TRBV7-9 - CASSLPQGPGSYNSPLHF
TRBV7-9 - CASSPGQPRNTIYF
TRBV7-9 once CASSSSTGILGTEAFF
TRBV7-9 - CASSLSRLAGGLIF
TRBV7-9 - CASSLEPRGYTF
TRBV5-1 - CASSSGTSGYEQYF
TRBV2 - CASNNGYEQYF
TRBV18 once CASSPPGQSNTEAFF
TRBV18 - CASSRSGGFQSEQYF
TRBV9 - CASSESGTGNEQYF
TRBV30 - CAWSVVATRGRLDTEAFF
TRBV11-2 - CASSLDPGGGTEAFF
TRBV2 - CASGTGTGQETQYF
TRBV7-9 - CASSLVVYEQFF
TRBV30 - CAWSRLATETQYF
TRBV18 - CASSPTQGAGTGELFF
TRBV20-1 - CSAPLGNTIYF
TRBV6-5 - CASSYGRGGNTGELFF
TRBV4-3 - CASSQEVTSGGTDTQYF
TRBV10-3 - CAISESQGGYQPQHF
TRBV24-1 - CATSDASGGAVNTQYF
TRBV9 - CASSAQQKTGGYTF
TRBV9 - CASSLRTGLNEQFF
TRBV9 - CASSVQLAGVNEQFF
TRBV5-1 - CASSSFSGGYRDNEQFF
TRBV29-1 - CSVLVPPTGGNYGYTF
TRBV18 - CASSPGTGGQKQYF
TRBV9 - CASSVGGSGSYEQYF
TRBV2 - CASSWTGSYEQYF
TRBV7-8 - CASSFGGELTEAFF
TRBV3-1/TRBV3-2 - CASTPGMTNTEAFF
TRBV19 - CASQYYGGNEQFF
TRBV7-6 - CASSPWAGGTSDDNEQFF
TRBV4-1 - CASSQLAGADNEQFF
TRBV6-5 - CASSYSGQGSDTQYF
TRBV2 - CASGGQGHSYEQYF
TRBV7-9 few CASTLSGGAFNEKLFF
TRBV6-2/TRBV6-3 - CASSPPRAAEAFF
TRBV3-1/TRBV3-2 - CASSPRGLAAYTGELFF
TRBV6-5 - CASSYTSTAGAEQYF
TRBV29-1 - CSGTSGRYNEQFF
TRBV2 - CASSLGTSGGELFF
TRBV5-8 - CASSSSQGLSNQPQHF
TRBV10-3 - CATRELTYEQYF
TRBV6-5 - CASSYQSPQENTIYF